These 26 T cell receptor beta chains came from one sample sequenced in a study of blood T cell repertoires in COVID-19. Clones were sequenced by immunoSEQ multiplex PCR, and TCRdb holds only the in-frame ones, with some missing. Here the sample spans approximately 240,000 clones, 65% to 85% being singletons. The sample taken for sequencing was peripheral blood. These receptors came from a woman between 40 and 55 years old with active or convalescent COVID-19.

This clone was seen only once. This chain joins TRBV21-1 and TRBJ2-6; TRBD1 is the table's D call, not checked against the DNA. TRBV21-1 is shown as a pseudogene. This CDR3 comprises 20 residues. The CDR3 loop is CASSKGVGRPFPSGANVLTF. In DNA, the CDR3 is TGTGCCAGCAGCAAAGGAGTCGGCAGGCCCTTTCCCTCTGGGGCCAACGTCCTGACTTTC.

V is TRBV11-2 and J is TRBJ2-5; D ambiguous. Germline-derived CDR1 and CDR2 are SGHAT and FQNNGV. With 5 bases removed from V and 5 bases from J, the gap between germline ends came to 9 bases. There are 12 residues in the CDR3. CDR3 residues: CASSVIGETQYF. The CDR3 nucleotides are TGTGCCAGCAGCGTAATCGGGGAGACCCAGTACTTC.

This chain connects TRBV29-1 to TRBJ1-1; 8 positions match TRBD1. This CDR3 is built from 13 residues. V dropped 6 bases and J dropped 1; count of bases not matched to a gene: 4. CDR1 is SQVTM, CDR2 ANQGSEA, per germline. CDR3 loop: CSVETGENTEAFF. The CDR3 region has the DNA TGCAGCGTAGAGACAGGGGAGAACACTGAAGCTTTCTTT.

The chain uses TRBV19 and TRBJ1-1; D may be TRBD1 (6 bases). Germline CDR1 is LNHDA and CDR2 is SQIVND (reference sequence). Trimming removed 5 bases at V and 3 bases at J, with 10 bases between. This CDR3 comprises 13 residues. The CDR3 sequence: CASSVTGYTEAFF. The CDR3 DNA reads TGTGCCAGTAGTGTTACAGGGTACACTGAAGCTTTCTTT. Together with reference TRBV19 and TRBJ1-1, the CDR3 gives the full variable domain: DGGITQSPKYLFRKEGQNVTLSCEQNLNHDAMYWYRQDPGQGLRLIYYSQIVNDFQKGDIAEGYSVSREKKESFPLTVTSAQKNPTAFYLCASSVTGYTEAFFGQGTRLTVV.

This chain links TRBV3-1 (or the pseudogene TRBV3-2) with TRBJ2-1, with D hard to call. The CDR3 contains 11 residues. Trimming removed 5 bases at V and 9 bases at J, with 8 bases between. The V gene's germline CDR1 is LGHDT and CDR2 YNNKEL (reference sequence). The CDR3 here is CASSLDFEQFF. The CDR3, as DNA: TGTGCCAGCAGCTTAGATTTTGAGCAGTTCTTC.

The gene calls are TRBV5-1 and TRBJ2-1; perhaps TRBD2 as D (5 bases). This CDR3 comprises 16 residues. Trimming took 4 bases from V and 4 from J, leaving 18 bases between them. In germline, CDR1 is SGHRS, CDR2 YFSETQ. CDR3 DNA: TGCGCCAGCAGCCCAAGTCGGACTTCGACGTACAATGAGCAGTTCTTC. Its translation: CASSPSRTSTYNEQFF.

This clone was counted ten times or more. The V and J genes are TRBV14 and TRBJ1-2; 8 bases are shared with TRBD1. This CDR3 spans 13 amino acids. Germline CDR1 is SGHDN and CDR2 is FVKESK. The J segment lost 5 bases and the V segment lost 3 bases, leaving 2 bases of the junction unmatched. Here the CDR3 reads CASSQDREYGYTF. In nucleotides, the CDR3 is TGTGCCAGCAGCCAGGACAGGGAGTATGGCTACACCTTC. Combining the CDR3 with reference TRBV14 and TRBJ1-2 gives the whole variable domain EAGVTQFPSHSVIEKGQTVTLRCDPISGHDNLYWYRRVMGKEIKFLLHFVKESKQDESGMPNNRFLAERTGGTYSTLKVQPAELEDSGVYFCASSQDREYGYTFGSGTRLTVV.

The rearrangement uses TRBV28 and TRBJ2-7, with 8 bases matching TRBD2. Germline V gives CDR1 MDHEN, CDR2 SYDVKM. Trimming cost V 5 bases and J 6 bases; bases outside gene matches: 9. The CDR3 loop spans 14 amino acids. CDR3: CASSPSSGSGEQYV. The DNA of the CDR3 is TGTGCCAGCAGTCCCTCTAGCGGGTCGGGCGAGCAGTACGTC.

The chain is built from TRBV2 and TRBJ2-7; weak D call: TRBD1 (5 bases). The CDR3 spans 15 residues. V was cut by 3 bases and J by 0 bases, with 12 bases left in between. Germline lookup yields CDR1 SNHLY and CDR2 FYNNEI. The CDR3: CASSDSYRRSYEQYF. The CDR3 DNA follows: TGTGCCAGCAGTGATTCCTACAGGCGCTCCTACGAGCAGTACTTC.

V is TRBV7-3 and J is TRBJ2-2; D ambiguous. The CDR3 sequence is 14 residues long. Trimming pared 1 base from V and 1 base from J, leaving 4 bases between. CDR1 and CDR2 (germline): SGHTA, FQGTGA. For the CDR3, the DNA is TGTGCCAGCAGCTTAAAGAGGAACACCGGGGAGCTGTTTTTT. Translated, it gives CASSLKRNTGELFF.

The V call is TRBV3-1 (or the pseudogene TRBV3-2), the J call TRBJ1-6; D is possibly TRBD1 (6 bases). This CDR3 has 15 residues. V lost 3 bases and J 9 bases, leaving 15 bases between the germline ends. Per the germline V gene, CDR1 is LGHDT and CDR2 is YNNKEL (reference sequence). CDR3 sequence (DNA): TGTGCCAGCAGCCAGCCGGGACAAGAGTTTTCACCCCTCCACTTT. Protein sequence: CASSQPGQEFSPLHF.

This chain connects TRBV4-2 to TRBJ1-1, with TRBD1 matching 8 bases. V was clipped by 4 bases and J by 12 bases; unmatched bases: 7. Germline V gene lookup returns CDR1 LGHNA and CDR2 YNFKEQ. This CDR3 spans 12 amino acids. This CDR3 reads CASSRRTGSSFF. CDR3 DNA sequence: TGTGCCAGCAGCCGCCGGACAGGGAGTTCTTTCTTT.

V and J are TRBV6-6 and TRBJ1-2; 7 bases are a match to TRBD1. This CDR3 has 15 residues. CDR1 and CDR2 from the germline V gene are MNHNY and SVGAGI (reference sequence). Trimming at V came to 0 bases and at J to 7 bases, leaving 8 bases not matched to a gene. The CDR3 spells CASSYSRQGGGGYTF. In nucleotides, the CDR3 is TGTGCCAGCAGTTACTCCCGACAGGGAGGCGGTGGCTACACCTTC.

The chain joins TRBV7-9 to TRBJ1-6, with 7 bases that match TRBD1. Unmatched junction bases numbered 4, after V lost 4 bases and J lost 4 bases. The CDR3 totals 15 residues. Germline values: CDR1 SEHNR, CDR2 FQNEAQ (reference sequence). CDR3 bases: TGTGCCAGCAGCTCTGACAGGGAGTATAATTCACCCCTCCACTTT. The encoded protein is CASSSDREYNSPLHF. Using reference TRBV7-9 and TRBJ1-6 for the parts outside the CDR3, the full variable domain is DTGVSQNPRHKITKRGQNVTFRCDPISEHNRLYWYRQTLGQGPEFLTYFQNEAQLEKSRLLSDRFSAERPKGSFSTLEIQRTEQGDSAMYLCASSSDREYNSPLHFGNGTRLTVT.

With regard to this clone: This may come from a read error, since a much larger clone is one base off. This chain connects TRBV12-3 or TRBV12-4 to TRBJ1-1; TRBD1 aligns across 7 bases. Losses at the gene ends were 4 bases for V and 1 base for J; bases not matched to a gene: 0. The CDR3 totals 13 residues. The CDR3 sequence: CASSWTGNTEAFF. In DNA form, the CDR3 reads TGTGCCAGCAGTTGGACAGGGAACACTGAAGCTTTCTTT.

The DNA for the CDR3 is TGTGCCAGCAGTGTAGACAGGGGTAGCTCTGGAAACACCATATATTTT. It yields the protein CASSVDRGSSGNTIYF. The J gene is TRBJ1-3, the V gene TRBV6-1, with 8 bases matching TRBD1. This CDR3 has 16 amino acids. Germline V gene lookup returns CDR1 MNHNS and CDR2 SASEGT. J lost 0 bases, V lost 4 bases, and 5 bases had no gene match.

The chain has TRBV12-5 and TRBJ2-1; possibly TRBD2 for D (7 bases). The CDR3 has 14 amino acids. Germline lookup yields CDR1 LGHNT and CDR2 FRNRAP. Trimming stripped 6 bases from V and 9 bases from J, with 18 bases between. CDR3 DNA: TGTGCTAGTGGGAGGGGGGGGTCGTACGGTGAGCAGTTCTTC. It translates to CASGRGGSYGEQFF.

This CDR3 reads CSVEQGARTDTQYF. CDR3 coding DNA: TGCAGCGTTGAGCAGGGGGCCCGCACAGATACGCAGTATTTT. V usage is TRBV29-1 and J usage is TRBJ2-3; 8 positions match TRBD1. This CDR3 is built from 14 residues. CDR1 is SQVTM, CDR2 ANQGSEA, per germline. After removal of 3 bases from V and 1 base from J, the junction contained 3 bases not matched to a gene.

The chain has TRBV5-6 and TRBJ1-2; D is ambiguous. CDR1 is SGHDT, CDR2 YYEEEE, per germline. The V gene lost 2 bases and the J gene lost 8 bases, with 10 bases spanning the gap. This CDR3 has 12 amino acids. CDR3 residues: CASSFNIGGYTF. CDR3 DNA sequence: TGTGCCAGCAGCTTTAACATCGGGGGCTACACCTTC. The whole variable domain, remainder taken from reference TRBV5-6 and TRBJ1-2, is DAGVTQSPTHLIKTRGQQVTLRCSPKSGHDTVSWYQQALGQGPQFIFQYYEEEERQRGNFPDRFSGHQFPNYSSELNVNALLLGDSALYLCASSFNIGGYTFGSGTRLTVV.

In this sample, this clone turned up a few times. V usage is TRBV11-2 and J usage is TRBJ2-5, with 7 bases aligning to TRBD1. CDR1 SGHAT and CDR2 FQNNGV come from the germline V gene. The V and J ends lost 7 bases and 2 bases, in that order; junction bases with no gene match: 10. The CDR3 extends over 15 amino acids. The DNA of the CDR3 is TGTGCCAGCACCGGCAGGGGGTTAGGACAAGAGACCCAGTACTTC. Translated: CASTGRGLGQETQYF.

In this sample, this clone turned up a few times. The sample contains more than one DNA sequence encoding this CDR3. The chain has TRBV5-1 and TRBJ1-5, with D perhaps matching TRBD1 (5 bases). The CDR3 sequence is 13 residues long. V lost 0 bases, J lost 6 bases, and 7 bases lay in between. Germline V gene data show CDR1 as SGHRS and CDR2 as YFSETQ. DNA of the CDR3: TGCGCCAGCAGCTTGGAAGGGGCTCAGCCCCAGCATTTT. Translated: CASSLEGAQPQHF.

The V gene is TRBV6-5, the J gene TRBJ1-6; possibly TRBD1 for D (6 bases). CDR1 is MNHEY, CDR2 SVGAGI, per germline. The CDR3 has 14 amino acids. V was cut by 9 bases and J by 6 bases, with 15 bases left in between. In DNA form, the CDR3 reads TGTGCCAGTCAATACAGGGAAACTAATTCACCCCTCCACTTT. It is translated as CASQYRETNSPLHF.

Only a few counts were recorded for this clone. The chain combines TRBV10-3 with TRBJ2-2; maybe TRBD2 (6 bases). In germline, CDR1 is ENHRY, CDR2 SYGVKD. The CDR3 extends over 13 amino acids. Trimming took 8 bases from V and 4 from J, leaving 11 bases between them. CDR3: CAIAGLGTGELFF. The DNA of the CDR3 is TGTGCCATCGCGGGGTTGGGCACCGGGGAGCTGTTTTTT.

The chain joins TRBV15 to TRBJ1-3; the D is unclear. The germline V gene encodes CDR1 LNHNV and CDR2 YYDKDF (reference sequence). Between the trimmed V and J ends, which lost 3 bases and 2 bases, there was a span of 11 bases. There are 15 residues in the CDR3. DNA of the CDR3: TGTGCCACCAGCAGTTTCAAGGAGCCTGGAAACACCATATATTTT. Its protein is CATSSFKEPGNTIYF.

V gene TRBV6-6 combines with J gene TRBJ2-5; TRBD2 matches at 9 bases. V trimming: 6 bases; J trimming: 4 bases; junction bases outside the gene matches: 12. The germline V gene encodes CDR1 MNHNY and CDR2 SVGAGI (reference sequence). This CDR3 is 16 amino acids long. CDR3 protein: CASRRRSGGFRETQYF. In DNA, the CDR3 is TGTGCCAGCAGACGCCGTAGCGGGGGCTTTCGAGAGACCCAGTACTTC.

The chain is built from TRBV5-1 and TRBJ2-3; D is uncertain. The CDR3 is 11 amino acids. V was clipped by 7 bases and J by 0 bases, with 3 bases between them. Germline CDR1 reads SGHRS; CDR2 reads YFSETQ. CDR3 amino acids: CASLSTDTQYF. The CDR3 nucleotides are TGCGCCAGCTTAAGCACAGATACGCAGTATTTT.